The 25 T cell receptor beta chains in this list originate from one sample, sequenced in a study of T cell responses to AZD1222 COVID-19 vaccine. Using immunoSEQ multiplex PCR, the repertoire was profiled, and TCRdb retains in-frame clones only, with some absent. The repertoire holds under 150,000 clones, with approximately 94% as singletons. The material sequenced was peripheral blood, taken on day 0 of AZD1222 vaccination. The receptors here all came from an adult in good health.

This sequence joins TRBV27 and TRBJ2-5; D call uncertain. The V end lost 2 bases, the J end lost 5 bases, and 9 bases lay between the germline ends. Germline values: CDR1 MNHEY, CDR2 SMNVEV (reference sequence). CDR3 length: 13 residues. The DNA of the CDR3 is TGTGCCAGCAGTTTAGGTTTTAGGGAGACCCAGTACTTC. Its translation: CASSLGFRETQYF.

This clone appeared once. The V gene is TRBV6-5, the J gene TRBJ2-7; tentative D call: TRBD2 (6 bases). This CDR3 spans 13 amino acids. V was cut by 10 bases and J by 2 bases, with 15 bases left in between. Germline CDR1 is MNHEY and CDR2 is SVGAGI. The CDR3 reads CATSKPGAYEQYF. The CDR3 coding sequence is TGTGCCACCTCAAAACCGGGGGCCTACGAGCAGTACTTC.

V usage is TRBV18 and J usage is TRBJ2-7; D may be TRBD1 (5 bases). Per the germline V gene, CDR1 is KGHSH and CDR2 is LQKENI. There are 14 residues in the CDR3. V was trimmed by 0 bases and J by 5 bases, leaving 11 bases between them. This CDR3 reads CASSPPQGSNEQYF. The CDR3 bases are TGTGCCAGCTCACCACCGCAGGGTTCTAACGAGCAGTACTTC.

The chain is built from TRBV5-1 and TRBJ2-3; D uncertain. This CDR3 contains 14 residues. V shed 0 bases and J shed 9 bases, with 14 bases lying between them. Germline V gene sequence: CDR1 SGHRS, CDR2 YFSETQ. CDR3 loop: CASSLDFPQETQYF. CDR3 DNA sequence: TGCGCCAGCAGCTTGGACTTCCCTCAGGAGACGCAGTATTTT. Full variable domain (outside the CDR3, taken from reference TRBV5-1 and TRBJ2-3): KAGVTQTPRYLIKTRGQQVTLSCSPISGHRSVSWYQQTPGQGLQFLFEYFSETQRNKGNFPGRFSGRQFSNSRSEMNVSTLELGDSALYLCASSLDFPQETQYFGPGTRLTVL.

This chain uses TRBV5-6 with TRBJ2-7; TRBD2 aligns across 10 bases. This CDR3 has 15 residues. The J segment lost 1 base and the V segment lost 4 bases, leaving 5 bases of the junction unmatched. From germline, CDR1 is SGHDT and CDR2 YYEEEE. The CDR3 sequence is CASSPGLAPSYEQYF. The DNA of the CDR3 is TGTGCCAGCAGCCCGGGACTAGCGCCTTCCTACGAGCAGTACTTC.

This rearrangement joins TRBV7-9 to TRBJ2-7, with 9 nucleotides matching TRBD1. CDR1 and CDR2 (germline): SEHNR, FQNEAQ (reference sequence). This CDR3 has 14 amino acids. The ends lost 7 bases at V and 2 bases at J; junction bases unmatched: 6. CDR3 bases: TGTGCCAGCACCGGGACAGGGTTCGCCTACGAGCAGTACTTC. It encodes CASTGTGFAYEQYF.

The rearrangement links TRBV11-2 to TRBJ1-1, with D tentatively TRBD1 (6 bases). This CDR3 has 17 amino acids. V was cut by 3 bases and J by 3 bases, with 20 bases left in between. Germline V gene sequence: CDR1 SGHAT, CDR2 FQNNGV. The chain's CDR3 is CASSFRSTGYGDTEAFF. CDR3 nucleotides: TGTGCCAGCAGCTTTCGGAGTACAGGGTATGGGGACACTGAAGCTTTCTTT.

The V gene is TRBV10-3, the J gene TRBJ1-1; D perhaps matches TRBD1 (5 bases). CDR1 is ENHRY, CDR2 SYGVKD, per germline. CDR3 length equals 12 residues. V lost 1 base to trimming and J lost 7 bases, with 7 bases between them. The CDR3 here is CAISELGVEAFF. CDR3 nucleotides: TGTGCCATCAGTGAGTTGGGGGTTGAAGCTTTCTTT.

Only one count was recorded for this clone. The chain joins TRBV30 to TRBJ2-4; 14 bases agree with TRBD2. This CDR3 is 19 amino acids long. The germline gives CDR1 GTSNPN, CDR2 SVGIG (reference sequence). J lost 0 bases, V lost 3 bases, and 10 bases had no gene match. The CDR3 spells CAWSFDGTSGSGAKNIQYF. The CDR3 nucleotides read TGTGCCTGGAGCTTCGATGGGACTAGCGGGAGCGGAGCCAAAAACATTCAGTACTTC.

V and J are TRBV7-9 and TRBJ2-3; the D gene is possibly TRBD1 (6 bases). The CDR3 runs to 14 residues. From germline, CDR1 is SEHNR and CDR2 FQNEAQ (reference sequence). Trimming pared 3 bases from V and 4 bases from J, leaving 11 bases between. The chain's CDR3 is CASSFGQSPDTQYF. The CDR3 nucleotides are TGTGCCAGCAGCTTCGGACAGTCCCCAGATACGCAGTATTTT. Based on the CDR3 plus reference TRBV7-9 and TRBJ2-3, the full variable domain is DTGVSQNPRHKITKRGQNVTFRCDPISEHNRLYWYRQTLGQGPEFLTYFQNEAQLEKSRLLSDRFSAERPKGSFSTLEIQRTEQGDSAMYLCASSFGQSPDTQYFGPGTRLTVL.

The chain combines TRBV6-5 with TRBJ2-7; 11 bases agree with TRBD1. CDR3 length equals 15 residues. The V gene end was trimmed by 5 bases and the J gene end by 2 bases; junction bases not matched to a gene: 5. Looked up from germline, CDR1 is MNHEY and CDR2 is SVGAGI. DNA of the CDR3: TGTGCCAGCAGTAACCGGGACAGGGGGACCTACGAGCAGTACTTC. Translation gives CASSNRDRGTYEQYF.

The V gene is TRBV2, the J gene TRBJ1-4; no clear D. The V end lost 6 bases, the J end lost 2 bases, and 13 bases lay between the germline ends. The CDR3 runs 15 residues. Germline V lookup: CDR1 SNHLY, CDR2 FYNNEI. CDR3 coding DNA: TGTGCCAGCAGCGCCCGTGCGGGGACTAATGAAAAACTGTTTTTT. Translating gives CASSARAGTNEKLFF.

This chain joins TRBV9 and TRBJ2-7, with TRBD2 identical over 13 bases. The CDR3 is made up of 16 amino acids. The germline V gene has CDR1 SGDLS and CDR2 YYNGEE. The V gene end was trimmed by 4 bases and the J gene end by 6 bases; junction bases not matched to a gene: 10. CDR3: CASSPGLAGASPEQYF. CDR3 sequence (DNA): TGTGCCAGCAGCCCTGGACTAGCGGGAGCAAGTCCCGAGCAGTACTTC.

The CDR3 protein is CASSPPRTTISNQPQHF. CDR3 in DNA: TGTGCCAGCTCACCACCGAGGACAACTATTAGCAATCAGCCCCAGCATTTT. The rearrangement uses TRBV18 and TRBJ1-5; tentatively, D is TRBD1 (5 bases). Trimming stripped 0 bases from V and 0 bases from J, with 12 bases between. The CDR3 contains 17 residues. Germline V CDR1 and CDR2: KGHSH, LQKENI.

This clone was observed once. The CDR3 spells CASSPGKVEAFF. CDR3 sequence (DNA): TGTGCCAGCAGTCCGGGGAAGGTAGAAGCTTTCTTT. The chain is built from TRBV6-2 or TRBV6-3 and TRBJ1-1, with no clear D. V was shortened by 5 bases and J by 8 bases, with 12 bases between the two germline ends. Per the germline V gene, CDR1 is MNHEY and CDR2 is SVGEGT. The length of the CDR3 is 12 residues.

CDR3 sequence reads: CASSFSSGGLGNEQFF. The DNA for the CDR3 is TGCGCCAGCAGCTTTTCGTCGGGGGGGCTTGGCAATGAGCAGTTCTTC. The rearrangement links TRBV5-1 to TRBJ2-1, with 8 bases lining up with TRBD2. J lost 6 bases, V lost 2 bases, and 10 bases had no gene match. In germline, CDR1 is SGHRS, CDR2 YFSETQ. The CDR3 has 16 residues.

The chain is built from TRBV7-2 and TRBJ2-3; TRBD2 matches 11 bases. V lost 5 bases and J lost 6; bases outside the gene matches: 13. Germline CDR1 and CDR2: SGHTA and FQGNSA. CDR3 length: 17 residues. The DNA for the CDR3 is TGTGCCAGCAGCCTATACCCGGGACTAGCGGCCCTGGATACGCAGTATTTT. As protein: CASSLYPGLAALDTQYF. The variable domain in full, with the rest retrieved from reference TRBV7-2 and TRBJ2-3, is GAGVSQSPSNKVTEKGKDVELRCDPISGHTALYWYRQSLGQGLEFLIYFQGNSAPDKSGLPSDRFSAERTGGSVSTLTIQRTQQEDSAVYLCASSLYPGLAALDTQYFGPGTRLTVL.

The V call is TRBV15, the J call TRBJ1-5; tentative D call: TRBD1 (5 bases). Germline CDR1 is LNHNV and CDR2 is YYDKDF (reference sequence). V lost 1 base and J lost 3, with 7 bases in between. The CDR3 loop spans 14 amino acids. In nucleotides, the CDR3 is TGTGCCACCAGCAGAGGCAGGGACAATCAGCCCCAGCATTTT. Protein: CATSRGRDNQPQHF.

The J gene is TRBJ2-1, the V gene TRBV7-8; D perhaps matches TRBD2 (6 bases). This CDR3 contains 17 residues. V was cut by 5 bases and J by 4 bases, with 21 bases left in between. Germline assignment: CDR1 SGHVS and CDR2 FQNEAQ. The DNA for the CDR3 is TGTGCCAGCAGCCTAGAAAGGAGTAGCGGTCATTACAATGAGCAGTTCTTC. This codes for CASSLERSSGHYNEQFF.

V is TRBV19 and J is TRBJ2-6; D could derive from TRBD1 or TRBD2 (5 bases each). Per the germline V gene, CDR1 is LNHDA and CDR2 is SQIVND (reference sequence). The CDR3 loop spans 15 amino acids. V lost 8 bases to trimming and J lost 2 bases, with 13 bases between them. The CDR3 DNA reads as TGTGCCAGTCGGGTTATGGGGGCTGGGGCCAACGTCCTGACTTTC. It specifies CASRVMGAGANVLTF.

The chain carries TRBV18 and TRBJ1-1; D not resolved. Germline V gene lookup returns CDR1 KGHSH and CDR2 LQKENI. This CDR3 comprises 13 residues. V was shortened by 4 bases and J by 3 bases, with 9 bases between the two germline ends. The CDR3 DNA reads TGTGCCAGCTCACGAGCAGTTGACACTGAAGCTTTCTTT. Amino acids: CASSRAVDTEAFF.

The chain is built from TRBV12-3 or TRBV12-4 and TRBJ2-5; a weak D match, TRBD1 (6 bases). The CDR3 has 12 residues. V was cut by 8 bases and J by 1 base, with 8 bases left in between. The CDR3 here is CASGGAQETQYF. CDR3 bases: TGTGCCAGCGGGGGCGCCCAAGAGACCCAGTACTTC.

J is TRBJ2-7 and V is TRBV20-1; 10 positions match TRBD2. The junction had 8 bases not matched to a gene; V was cut back by 3 bases and J by 3 bases. CDR1 DFQATT and CDR2 SNEGSKA come from the germline V gene (reference sequence). There are 15 residues in the CDR3. CDR3 residues: CSASDLLAGDYEQYF. In DNA form, the CDR3 reads TGCAGTGCTAGTGACTTGCTAGCGGGGGACTACGAGCAGTACTTC.

The chain joins TRBV7-2 to TRBJ2-2, with D possibly TRBD2 on 5 matching bases. The CDR3 runs 15 residues. Germline CDR1 reads SGHTA; CDR2 reads FQGNSA. The germline V and J ends were trimmed by 9 bases and 1 base, with 15 bases remaining between them. The DNA of the CDR3 is TGTGCCAGGGGCCCCAGCGGCAAGAACACCGGGGAGCTGTTTTTT. Protein: CARGPSGKNTGELFF.

J is TRBJ2-1 and V is TRBV7-2; no reliable D call. V dropped 6 bases and J dropped 6 bases, with 12 bases sitting between them. Per the germline V gene, CDR1 is SGHTA and CDR2 is FQGNSA. The CDR3 runs to 13 residues. CDR3 sequence (DNA): TGTGCCAGCAGTCCTTACCCCGGCAATGAGCAGTTCTTC. As protein: CASSPYPGNEQFF. Looking up the rest from reference TRBV7-2 and TRBJ2-1 gives the full variable domain: GAGVSQSPSNKVTEKGKDVELRCDPISGHTALYWYRQSLGQGLEFLIYFQGNSAPDKSGLPSDRFSAERTGGSVSTLTIQRTQQEDSAVYLCASSPYPGNEQFFGPGTRLTVL.